These 13 T cell receptor beta chains came from one sample sequenced in a study of molecular identifiers for immune sequencing clone quantification (dated by TCRdb to between 2018 and 2020). Libraries were built with PCR. For sequencing, an Illumina HiSeq 4000 was employed. The public reads were run again by TCRdb, first through fastp at Q25 and then through MiXCR, and only productive beta chains were kept. Each CDR3 protein gets just one entry, which takes the most common genes and DNA from the rows behind it. This sample gives hundreds of thousands of distinct CDR3 sequences in total; around 20% of them show up just once. 0.75% to 0.95% of the sample is taken by the ten largest. Sequencing input: naive CD8+ T cells from blood, with Jurkat cell RNA spiked in. The cell subset or site label, read with the paper, signifies: FACS-sorted CD8+CD4-CCR7+CD45RA+ naive T cells. The receptors shown here come from a human donor in good health. Some libraries in this study had Jurkat cell RNA spiked in.

This clonotype was counted at least ten times. V gene TRBV7-2 combines with J gene TRBJ2-3; D gene unclear. V gave up 5 bases and J gave up 2 bases, with 8 bases separating them. This CDR3 spans 13 amino acids. Germline CDR1 and CDR2: SGHTA and FQGNSA. CDR3 coding DNA: TGTGCCAGCAGCCCCATACCCACAGATACGCAGTATTTT. The encoded protein is CASSPIPTDTQYF.

This clonotype was recorded at least ten times. The rearrangement links TRBV4-1 to TRBJ1-1; the D is unclear. Deletions cut 5 bases from V and 1 base from J, with 17 bases between. This CDR3 comprises 16 residues. Germline V gives CDR1 MGHRA, CDR2 YSYEKL. The CDR3 region is CASSSASGVPNTEAFF. CDR3 sequence (DNA): TGCGCCAGCAGCTCGGCTTCAGGTGTACCGAACACTGAAGCTTTCTTT.

The chain uses TRBV12-5 and TRBJ1-5; D unclear. The CDR3 has 14 amino acids. Germline lookup yields CDR1 LGHNT and CDR2 FRNRAP. V gave up 3 bases and J gave up 4 bases, with 10 bases separating them. DNA for the CDR3: TGTGCTAGTGGTTTACCGTGGGCGAATCAGCCCCAGCATTTT. Translating gives CASGLPWANQPQHF.

This clonotype appeared a few times. This chain connects TRBV19 to TRBJ2-7; D might be TRBD1 or TRBD2, each matching 5 bases. This CDR3 region has 14 residues. Germline values: CDR1 LNHDA, CDR2 SQIVND (reference sequence). V lost 5 bases and J lost 2, with 13 bases in between. CDR3 coding DNA: TGTGCCAGTAGTCCCCTTTGGGGGACCTACGAGCAGTACTTC. Translated, it gives CASSPLWGTYEQYF.

This clonotype was found many times. The chain joins TRBV27 to TRBJ2-3; D may be TRBD2 (6 bases). CDR3 length equals 14 residues. In germline, CDR1 is MNHEY, CDR2 SMNVEV (reference sequence). The V end was cut by 2 bases, the J end by 6 bases, with 12 bases between. CDR3 residues: CASSLDGRSDTQYF. For the CDR3, the DNA is TGTGCCAGCAGTTTAGATGGGAGGTCGGATACGCAGTATTTT.

The table lists this clonotype with many counts. V and J are TRBV6-2 or TRBV6-3 and TRBJ2-7; D is undetermined. From germline, CDR1 is MNHEY and CDR2 SVGEGT. V was pared by 6 bases and J by 5 bases, with 11 bases between. CDR3 length equals 12 residues. The chain's CDR3 is CASRYQGHEQYF. CDR3 DNA: TGTGCCAGCAGATACCAAGGGCACGAGCAGTACTTC.

Many counts were recorded for this clonotype. The genes are TRBV12-3 or TRBV12-4 and TRBJ1-1; D ambiguous. The CDR3 consists of 12 residues. V was trimmed by 4 bases and J by 5 bases, leaving 8 bases between them. The CDR3 DNA reads as TGTGCCAGCAGTTGGGGAGCGACTGAAGCTTTCTTT. It yields the protein CASSWGATEAFF.

Details on this clonotype: A read error may be the cause here, since a much bigger clone is one base away. The genes are TRBV6-5 and TRBJ2-5; the match to TRBD1 covers 7 bases. Per germline, CDR1 MNHEY and CDR2 SVGAGI. The V segment lost 8 bases and the J segment 2 bases; nucleotides outside the gene matches: 11. The CDR3 contains 15 residues. The CDR3 is CASGHSPGQQETQYF. CDR3 DNA sequence: TGTGCCAGCGGTCACAGCCCGGGACAGCAAGAGACCCAGTACTTC.

This clonotype has ten or more counts. The chain uses TRBV20-1 and TRBJ1-1, with D uncertain. The CDR3 length is 13 residues. V lost 0 bases and J 4 bases, leaving 9 bases between the germline ends. Germline V CDR1 and CDR2: DFQATT, SNEGSKA (reference sequence). The CDR3 here is CSARELVGTEAFF. CDR3 nucleotides: TGCAGTGCTAGAGAACTTGTTGGCACTGAAGCTTTCTTT.

This clonotype came up many times. The chain links TRBV4-3 to TRBJ2-3; the D is unclear. V was pared by 1 base and J by 4 bases, with 6 bases between. The CDR3 length is 13 residues. The germline gives CDR1 LGHNA, CDR2 YSLEER. The CDR3 loop is CASSQGTADTQYF. CDR3 nucleotides: TGCGCCAGCAGCCAAGGGACCGCAGATACGCAGTATTTT.

Comments on this clonotype: A much larger clone differs by one base, so this may be a read error. The chain uses TRBV20-1 and TRBJ1-1; D uncertain. The germline V gene has CDR1 DFQATT and CDR2 SNEGSKA (reference sequence). The CDR3 spans 13 residues. CDR3 bases: TGCAGTGCTAGAGTTATAGGAAACACTGAAGCTTCCTTT. Residues: CSARVIGNTEASF.

This clonotype was observed a few times. The gene calls are TRBV6-2 or TRBV6-3 and TRBJ2-1, with D perhaps TRBD1 (6 bases). The germline V gene encodes CDR1 MNHEY and CDR2 SVGEGT. With 2 bases removed from V and 3 bases from J, the gap between germline ends came to 8 bases. The CDR3 is 14 residues long. CDR3 sequence reads: CASSYQGYYNEQFF. The CDR3 coding sequence is TGTGCCAGCAGTTACCAGGGGTACTACAATGAGCAGTTCTTC.

This clonotype was counted at least ten times. The chain links TRBV9 to TRBJ2-2; no reliable D call. Germline V gene lookup returns CDR1 SGDLS and CDR2 YYNGEE. V was cut by 0 bases and J by 2 bases, with 5 bases left in between. This CDR3 contains 14 residues. CDR3 in amino acids: CASSVGLNTGELFF. CDR3 bases: TGTGCCAGCAGCGTAGGGCTTAACACCGGGGAGCTGTTTTTT.